This TCR beta chain was sequenced in a study of radiotherapy plus CTLA-4 blockade in lung cancer. Germline V gene lookup returns CDR1 MDHEN and CDR2 SYDVKM. Trimming stripped 6 bases from V and 6 bases from J, with 15 bases between. The CDR3 contains 14 residues. The assay was immunoSEQ multiplex PCR, and TCRdb's table has in-frame clones only and misses some. The data contain about 45,000 clones, 70% to 80% of them singletons. This chain links TRBV28 with TRBJ1-5; D is possibly TRBD1 (6 bases). The TCR was taken from a human donor with non-small cell lung cancer who had stable disease on radiotherapy plus ipilimumab. The material was peripheral blood, obtained from a patient treated with radiotherapy plus ipilimumab. The CDR3 DNA reads as TGTGCCAGCAGCCTACTGACAGGAACTCAGCCCCAGCATTTT. Protein: CASSLLTGTQPQHF.